The source of this T cell receptor beta chain is a study of shared clonotypes between healthy human individuals. Assay used: immunoSEQ multiplex PCR; TCRdb lists only in-frame clones, some missing. The table lists 1.5 million to 2.5 million clones, 85% to 95% of them singletons. The germline V gene encodes CDR1 SGHDT and CDR2 YYEEEE. The CDR3 totals 15 residues. The V and J ends lost 4 bases and 2 bases respectively, with 13 bases between them. Positive CCR7 selection of CD45RO-negative cells yielded the naive CD8 cells, and terminally differentiated effector memory CD45RA+ cells were excluded. Donors comprised healthy HIV-negative adults lacking recent acute infections or vaccinations.

Sequences were obtained from naive CD8+ T cells sorted from blood. The J gene is TRBJ1-3, the V gene TRBV5-6; D may be TRBD1 (5 bases). The sequence came from a man aged 18 to 35 in good health. DNA of the CDR3: TGTGCCAGCAGCCGGTCCAGGGAACCTGGAAACACCATATATTTT. It is translated as CASSRSREPGNTIYF.